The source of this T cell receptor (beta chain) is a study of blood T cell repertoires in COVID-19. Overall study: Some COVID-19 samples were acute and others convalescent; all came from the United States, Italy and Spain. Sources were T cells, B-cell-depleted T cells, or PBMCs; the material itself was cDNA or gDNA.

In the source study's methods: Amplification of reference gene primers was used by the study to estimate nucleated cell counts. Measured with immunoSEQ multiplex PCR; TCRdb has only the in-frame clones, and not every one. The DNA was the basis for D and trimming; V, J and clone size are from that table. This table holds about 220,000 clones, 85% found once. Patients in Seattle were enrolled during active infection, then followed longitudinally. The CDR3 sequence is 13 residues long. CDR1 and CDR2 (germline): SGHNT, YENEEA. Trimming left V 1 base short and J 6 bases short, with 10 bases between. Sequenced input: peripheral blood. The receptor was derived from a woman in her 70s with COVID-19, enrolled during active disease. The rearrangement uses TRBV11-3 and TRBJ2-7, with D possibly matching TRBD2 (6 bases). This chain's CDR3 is CASSLVPGSEQYF. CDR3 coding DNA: TGTGCCAGCAGCTTAGTGCCCGGGAGCGAGCAGTACTTC.